A single sample is the source of the 25 T cell receptor beta chains below, sequenced in a study of cytomegalovirus exposure and HLA in healthy donors. Assay: immunoSEQ multiplex PCR; the TCRdb copy retains only in-frame clones and omits some. Of about 160,000 clones in the sample, about 90% were seen once. Sequencing input: PBMCs. These receptors were obtained from a woman aged 18-35 years in good health and CMV-seropositive.

The rearrangement joins TRBV5-1 to TRBJ2-7, with D tentatively TRBD2 (5 bases). Germline CDR1 SGHRS, CDR2 YFSETQ. Trimming took off 4 bases at V and 7 bases at J, with 21 bases between the two ends. This CDR3 is built from 15 residues. CDR3 protein: CASSAGGPSPREQYF. The CDR3 nucleotides are TGCGCCAGCAGCGCGGGCGGACCCAGTCCTCGGGAGCAGTACTTC.

The genes are TRBV28 and TRBJ2-7, with TRBD2 as a possible D gene (6 bases). This CDR3 comprises 12 residues. In germline, CDR1 is MDHEN, CDR2 SYDVKM. Trimming shortened V by 8 bases and J by 7 bases, and 15 bases separated the two germline ends. The CDR3 nucleotides read TGTGCCAGCTATCGAAGCCGGGGGGAGCAGTACTTC. Protein product: CASYRSRGEQYF.

The rearrangement uses TRBV13 and TRBJ2-7; the match to TRBD1 covers 8 bases. This CDR3 has 15 amino acids. Unmatched junction bases numbered 9, after V lost 3 bases and J lost 5 bases. Germline V gene sequence: CDR1 PRHDT, CDR2 FYEKMQ (reference sequence). This CDR3 is CASSLGRGLNNEQYF. As DNA, the CDR3 is TGTGCCAGCAGCTTGGGCAGGGGGCTTAACAACGAGCAGTACTTC.

The rearrangement links TRBV10-3 to TRBJ2-7; 10 bases are a match to TRBD1. CDR1 is ENHRY, CDR2 SYGVKD, per germline. This CDR3 region has 14 residues. V was clipped by 6 bases and J by 3 bases; unmatched bases: 5. The CDR3 DNA reads TGTGCCATCAGGAACGGACAGGGGGACTACGAGCAGTACTTC. Translating gives CAIRNGQGDYEQYF.

The rearrangement uses TRBV7-8 and TRBJ2-7; TRBD2 agrees at 7 bases. The germline V gene encodes CDR1 SGHVS and CDR2 FQNEAQ. With V trimmed by 5 bases and J by 3 bases, 10 bases remained unmatched. This CDR3 is 15 amino acids long. CDR3 amino acids: CASSLRGGRNYEQYF. The CDR3 DNA is TGTGCCAGCAGCCTACGGGGAGGGAGAAACTACGAGCAGTACTTC.

The chain carries TRBV2 and TRBJ1-5; D gene ambiguous. The CDR3 is made up of 18 amino acids. From germline, CDR1 is SNHLY and CDR2 FYNNEI. V lost 3 bases, J lost 4 bases, and 22 bases lay in between. CDR3 bases: TGTGCCAGCAGTGATTGGAATCTTCTGGTCAGGCAGAATCAGCCCCAGCATTTT. Amino acid sequence: CASSDWNLLVRQNQPQHF.

The V call is TRBV2, the J call TRBJ1-5, with 8 positions matching TRBD1. V trimming: 10 bases; J trimming: 2 bases; junction bases outside the gene matches: 7. The CDR3 totals 14 residues. The V gene's germline CDR1 is SNHLY and CDR2 FYNNEI. The CDR3 sequence: CATRPDRGNQPQHF. In DNA form, the CDR3 reads TGTGCCACCCGACCGGACAGGGGCAATCAGCCCCAGCATTTT.

The table lists this clone with a count of one. The V gene is TRBV19, the J gene TRBJ1-5; a possible D gene is TRBD1 (5 bases). The V gene lost 5 bases and the J gene lost 7 bases, with 15 bases spanning the gap. The germline CDR1 and CDR2 sequences are LNHDA and SQIVND (reference sequence). The CDR3 runs to 14 residues. The CDR3: CASSHTRVLQPQHF. DNA for the CDR3: TGTGCCAGTAGTCATACCAGGGTTCTACAGCCCCAGCATTTT.

Note on this clone: In the same sample, other DNA sequences code for this CDR3. This chain joins TRBV18 and TRBJ1-4; D gene uncertain. The V gene lost 0 bases and the J gene lost 1 base, with 6 bases spanning the gap. The CDR3 runs to 15 residues. Germline V gene lookup returns CDR1 KGHSH and CDR2 LQKENI. CDR3 DNA: TGTGCCAGCTCACCACCTAGTGGAACTAATGAAAAACTGTTTTTT. Amino acid sequence: CASSPPSGTNEKLFF.

The V call is TRBV7-9, the J call TRBJ1-2, with D unclear. The CDR3 contains 14 residues. V dropped 4 bases and J dropped 6 bases, with 15 bases sitting between them. Germline values: CDR1 SEHNR, CDR2 FQNEAQ (reference sequence). In DNA, the CDR3 is TGTGCCAGCAGCTCATCACATAGCGTTGATGGCTACACCTTC. It yields the protein CASSSSHSVDGYTF.

This chain joins TRBV5-4 and TRBJ1-4; D is possibly TRBD1 (5 bases). This CDR3 contains 16 residues. The V gene lost 5 bases and the J gene lost 3 bases, with 17 bases spanning the gap. Germline values: CDR1 SGHNT, CDR2 YYREEE (reference sequence). The CDR3 region has the DNA TGTGCCAGCAGTAATGGGGGGGGAGGGTCTAATGAAAAACTGTTTTTT. Its protein product is CASSNGGGGSNEKLFF. Drawing the rest from reference TRBV5-4 and TRBJ1-4, the complete variable domain is ETGVTQSPTHLIKTRGQQVTLRCSSQSGHNTVSWYQQALGQGPQFIFQYYREEENGRGNFPPRFSGLQFPNYSSELNVNALELDDSALYLCASSNGGGGSNEKLFFGSGTQLSVL.

V is TRBV11-2 and J is TRBJ2-7; a possible D gene is TRBD2 (6 bases). Trimming left V 2 bases short and J 5 bases short, with 16 bases between. The CDR3 is 15 residues long. Germline CDR1 and CDR2: SGHAT and FQNNGV. CDR3 in amino acids: CASSLKGLLRDEQYF. Written as DNA, the CDR3 is TGTGCCAGCAGCTTAAAGGGACTTCTCAGGGACGAGCAGTACTTC. Combining the CDR3 with reference TRBV11-2 and TRBJ2-7 gives the whole variable domain EAGVAQSPRYKIIEKRQSVAFWCNPISGHATLYWYQQILGQGPKLLIQFQNNGVVDDSQLPKDRFSAERLKGVDSTLKIQPAKLEDSAVYLCASSLKGLLRDEQYFGPGTRLTVT.

V is TRBV11-2 and J is TRBJ1-3; no clear D gene. Germline CDR1 is SGHAT and CDR2 is FQNNGV. The CDR3 has 14 amino acids. With 0 bases removed from V and 4 bases from J, the gap between germline ends came to 7 bases. The CDR3 spells CASSLDTAGNTIYF. The DNA for the CDR3 is TGTGCCAGCAGCTTAGATACAGCAGGAAACACCATATATTTT.

The chain joins TRBV28 to TRBJ1-1; D unclear. The CDR3 loop spans 13 amino acids. Germline values: CDR1 MDHEN, CDR2 SYDVKM. Between the trimmed V and J ends, which lost 1 base and 5 bases, there was a span of 8 bases. DNA for the CDR3: TGTGCCAGCAGTTTATCGCGGGGTACTGAAGCTTTCTTT. The encoded protein is CASSLSRGTEAFF.

This clone showed up just once. The V gene is TRBV7-3, the J gene TRBJ2-3; D might be TRBD2 (5 bases). Germline V gene lookup returns CDR1 SGHTA and CDR2 FQGTGA. The CDR3 extends over 14 amino acids. V lost 5 bases and J 2 bases, leaving 11 bases between the germline ends. This CDR3 reads CASSESGDTDTQYF. The CDR3 bases are TGTGCCAGCAGCGAAAGCGGAGACACAGATACGCAGTATTTT. Variable domain in full (rest from reference TRBV7-3 and TRBJ2-3): GAGVSQTPSNKVTEKGKYVELRCDPISGHTALYWYRQSLGQGPEFLIYFQGTGAADDSGLPNDRFFAVRPEGSVSTLKIQRTERGDSAVYLCASSESGDTDTQYFGPGTRLTVL.

The chain couples TRBV7-2 to TRBJ2-3, with 11 bases matching TRBD2. The CDR3 loop spans 14 amino acids. The V gene's germline CDR1 is SGHTA and CDR2 FQGNSA. Losses at the gene ends were 5 bases for V and 7 bases for J; bases not matched to a gene: 5. The DNA for the CDR3 is TGTGCCAGCAGCACGGGACTAGCGGTAAATACGCAGTATTTT. This sequence encodes CASSTGLAVNTQYF. The whole variable domain, remainder taken from reference TRBV7-2 and TRBJ2-3, is GAGVSQSPSNKVTEKGKDVELRCDPISGHTALYWYRQSLGQGLEFLIYFQGNSAPDKSGLPSDRFSAERTGGSVSTLTIQRTQQEDSAVYLCASSTGLAVNTQYFGPGTRLTVL.

This clone was picked up a small number of times. V gene TRBV2 combines with J gene TRBJ1-2; the D is unclear. V was pared by 6 bases and J by 8 bases, with 13 bases between. The CDR3 sequence is 12 residues long. Germline CDR1 SNHLY, CDR2 FYNNEI. The CDR3 DNA reads as TGTGCCAGCAGCTCCTCAGGTCGCGGCTACACCTTC. Encoded protein: CASSSSGRGYTF.

The rearrangement uses TRBV19 and TRBJ1-2; 7 bases are shared with TRBD1. CDR3 length: 16 amino acids. The germline CDR1 and CDR2 sequences are LNHDA and SQIVND (reference sequence). V shed 3 bases and J 2 bases; nucleotides not matched to a gene: 9. The CDR3 coding sequence is TGTGCCAGTAGTATTGACCGACAGGGCCACAACTATGGCTACACCTTC. Residues: CASSIDRQGHNYGYTF.

Here the CDR3 reads CASSWGLAGGHNTGELFF. In DNA form, the CDR3 reads TGCGCCAGCAGCTGGGGACTAGCGGGGGGCCATAACACCGGGGAGCTGTTTTTT. The chain recombines TRBV5-1 with TRBJ2-2; 15 bases are a match to TRBD2. This CDR3 has 18 residues. The V and J ends lost 3 bases and 2 bases, in that order; junction bases with no gene match: 5. CDR1 and CDR2 from the germline V gene are SGHRS and YFSETQ.

The gene calls are TRBV28 and TRBJ1-3; tentatively, D is TRBD1 (5 bases). The CDR3 spans 14 residues. Germline CDR1 reads MDHEN; CDR2 reads SYDVKM. V was trimmed by 3 bases and J by 4 bases, leaving 10 bases between them. CDR3 in DNA: TGTGCCAGCAGTTTGAGGCAGGGCGGAAACACCATATATTTT. The encoded protein is CASSLRQGGNTIYF.

The chain joins TRBV5-1 to TRBJ1-2; 7 bases fit TRBD1. The V and J ends lost 4 bases and 3 bases, in that order; junction bases with no gene match: 9. The CDR3 is made up of 15 amino acids. The germline V gene encodes CDR1 SGHRS and CDR2 YFSETQ. The chain's CDR3 is CASSPWDRLDYGYTF. As DNA, the CDR3 is TGCGCCAGCAGCCCTTGGGACAGACTTGACTATGGCTACACCTTC.

With respect to this clone: Its ends do not fully match the called genes, so a read error is possible. The chain links TRBV7-2 to TRBJ2-7, with 9 bases identical to TRBD1. CDR3 length: 15 amino acids. Looked up from germline, CDR1 is SGHTA and CDR2 is FQGNSA. CDR3 protein: CASSLMGQGSSEQYF. CDR3 nucleotide sequence: TGTGCCAGCAGCTTAATGGGACAGGGTTCCTCCGAGCAGTACTTC. The full variable domain, its missing parts supplied by reference TRBV7-2 and TRBJ2-7, is GAGVSQSPSNKVTEKGKDVELRCDPISGHTALYWYRQSLGQGLEFLIYFQGNSAPDKSGLPSDRFSAERTGGSVSTLTIQRTQQEDSAVYLCASSLMGQGSSEQYFGPGTRLTVT.

The chain joins TRBV15 to TRBJ1-5, with a weak D call TRBD1 (6 bases). V was cut by 8 bases and J by 0 bases, with 14 bases left in between. There are 15 residues in the CDR3. Germline V gene data show CDR1 as LNHNV and CDR2 as YYDKDF (reference sequence). The CDR3 DNA sequence: TGTGCCACCGGCGACAGGCCTCTTAGCAATCAGCCCCAGCATTTT. It is translated as CATGDRPLSNQPQHF.

In regard to this clone: Other nucleotide sequences from this sample produce the same CDR3. This chain uses TRBV6-6 with TRBJ1-1; TRBD1 matches 7 bases. Germline V lookup: CDR1 MNHNY, CDR2 SVGAGI (reference sequence). This CDR3 has 15 amino acids. Losses at the gene ends were 5 bases for V and 1 base for J; bases not matched to a gene: 7. The CDR3 spells CASSGRDSPNTEAFF. The CDR3, as DNA: TGTGCCAGCAGTGGCAGGGACAGCCCGAACACTGAAGCTTTCTTT.

The genes are TRBV11-2 and TRBJ2-5; 12 bases line up with TRBD2. Germline V gene sequence: CDR1 SGHAT, CDR2 FQNNGV. The trim removed 5 bases at V and 6 bases at J, leaving 7 bases unmatched. The CDR3 length is 15 residues. CDR3 amino acids: CASSEGTSGLKTQYF. CDR3 nucleotides: TGTGCCAGCAGCGAAGGGACTAGCGGGTTGAAGACCCAGTACTTC. Looking up the rest from reference TRBV11-2 and TRBJ2-5 gives the full variable domain: EAGVAQSPRYKIIEKRQSVAFWCNPISGHATLYWYQQILGQGPKLLIQFQNNGVVDDSQLPKDRFSAERLKGVDSTLKIQPAKLEDSAVYLCASSEGTSGLKTQYFGPGTRLLVL.